Listed below are T cell receptor beta chains from one sample, sequenced in a study of cytomegalovirus exposure and HLA in healthy donors. Method: immunoSEQ multiplex PCR; TCRdb's copy keeps in-frame clones and lacks some. The sample has a few hundred thousand clones; approximately 88% are singletons. The sequenced material came from PBMCs. These receptors were taken from a woman between 25 and 40 years old in good health and CMV-seropositive. The CDR3 runs from the conserved cysteine through the conserved F or W. D genes are given only for firm matches. The listing skips clone size in some rows; elsewhere it reads once, few, many or a size class.

CDR3aa: CASSGTGGFNYGYTF
abundance: -
v_gene: TRBV9
len: 15
d_gene: -

CDR3aa: CASSYSTGMPAFF
abundance: -
v_gene: TRBV6-5
len: 13
d_gene: -

CDR3aa: CASSEALQTMGGYTF
abundance: -
v_gene: TRBV2
len: 15
d_gene: -

CDR3aa: CASSPILAGVYEQYF
abundance: -
v_gene: TRBV4-3
len: 15
d_gene: TRBD2

CDR3aa: CASSETSLSTGELFF
abundance: -
v_gene: TRBV10-1
len: 15
d_gene: -

CDR3aa: CAWSLKDRGTTDTQYF
abundance: -
v_gene: TRBV30
len: 16
d_gene: TRBD1

CDR3aa: CASSFTGGTEAFF
abundance: -
v_gene: TRBV5-1
len: 13
d_gene: TRBD1

CDR3aa: CASSLDLGRDSNQPQHF
abundance: -
v_gene: TRBV5-8
len: 17
d_gene: -

CDR3aa: CASSFSPPGVPGGQETQYF
abundance: -
v_gene: TRBV27
len: 19
d_gene: TRBD2

CDR3aa: CASTLRRSGRGNTGELFF
abundance: -
v_gene: TRBV7-7
len: 18
d_gene: TRBD2

CDR3aa: CSVRGTSGYEQYF
abundance: few
v_gene: TRBV29-1
len: 13
d_gene: TRBD2

CDR3aa: CASSVGSNQPQHF
abundance: -
v_gene: TRBV2
len: 13
d_gene: -

CDR3aa: CAWSTSLAYEQYF
abundance: -
v_gene: TRBV30
len: 13
d_gene: -

CDR3aa: CASSLGLASSLTDTQYF
abundance: -
v_gene: TRBV5-1
len: 17
d_gene: TRBD2

CDR3aa: CASSEGQGPYEQYF
abundance: -
v_gene: TRBV25-1
len: 14
d_gene: TRBD1

CDR3aa: CASSQQGAGETQYF
abundance: -
v_gene: TRBV4-2
len: 14
d_gene: TRBD1

CDR3aa: CASKYGAEDSNQPQHF
abundance: -
v_gene: TRBV19
len: 16
d_gene: -

CDR3aa: CASSGRQGLGEKLFF
abundance: -
v_gene: TRBV25-1
len: 15
d_gene: TRBD1

CDR3aa: CASSLSGAGNEQYF
abundance: -
v_gene: TRBV5-1
len: 14
d_gene: -

CDR3aa: CASSRGGLNTDTQYF
abundance: -
v_gene: TRBV5-1
len: 15
d_gene: -

CDR3aa: CASSYDRSNTGELFF
abundance: -
v_gene: TRBV6-5
len: 15
d_gene: -

CDR3aa: CASSFGQGAGYGYTF
abundance: -
v_gene: TRBV7-9
len: 15
d_gene: TRBD1

CDR3aa: CASSSTTDYSNQPQHF
abundance: -
v_gene: TRBV5-6
len: 16
d_gene: -

CDR3aa: CAWSLRGTGGPYEQYF
abundance: once
v_gene: TRBV30
len: 16
d_gene: TRBD1

CDR3aa: CATFGTSFGETQYF
abundance: -
v_gene: TRBV6-5
len: 14
d_gene: TRBD2

CDR3aa: CASSLYGMNTEAFF
abundance: -
v_gene: TRBV7-6
len: 14
d_gene: -

CDR3aa: CASSPGQGMNTEAFF
abundance: few
v_gene: TRBV7-9
len: 15
d_gene: TRBD1

CDR3aa: CASKDWGSGYEQYF
abundance: few
v_gene: TRBV5-6
len: 14
d_gene: -

CDR3aa: CASSPEREMTYEQYF
abundance: -
v_gene: TRBV18
len: 15
d_gene: -

CDR3aa: CATSGDRGTGELFF
abundance: -
v_gene: TRBV15
len: 14
d_gene: TRBD1

CDR3aa: CASSPDSNQPQHF
abundance: -
v_gene: TRBV7-3
len: 13
d_gene: -

CDR3aa: CASSSRDGRKGSYQPQHF
abundance: few
v_gene: TRBV27
len: 18
d_gene: -

CDR3aa: CASSSDRRRDTGELFF
abundance: -
v_gene: TRBV9
len: 16
d_gene: -

CDR3aa: CASRPAGVNVVPYGYTF
abundance: -
v_gene: TRBV28
len: 17
d_gene: -

CDR3aa: CATSRGQTSGSKEQYF
abundance: -
v_gene: TRBV15
len: 16
d_gene: TRBD2

CDR3aa: CATSRDEGETQYF
abundance: -
v_gene: TRBV15
len: 13
d_gene: -

CDR3aa: CSVVDWPGGSGEQYF
abundance: once
v_gene: TRBV29-1
len: 15
d_gene: TRBD1

CDR3aa: CASSLTGDEQYF
abundance: few
v_gene: TRBV7-8
len: 12
d_gene: -

CDR3aa: CASRDRGQGNQPQHF
abundance: -
v_gene: TRBV28
len: 15
d_gene: TRBD1

CDR3aa: CAWGSYNEQFF
abundance: -
v_gene: TRBV30
len: 11
d_gene: -

CDR3aa: CASSESPLIAGGLYEQYF
abundance: -
v_gene: TRBV6-1
len: 18
d_gene: TRBD2

CDR3aa: CASSESDREGYGYTF
abundance: -
v_gene: TRBV25-1
len: 15
d_gene: -

CDR3aa: CASSSGQGTSTDTQYF
abundance: -
v_gene: TRBV5-4
len: 16
d_gene: TRBD1

CDR3aa: CASSSLYGYTF
abundance: -
v_gene: TRBV6-5
len: 11
d_gene: -

CDR3aa: CASSHPGQGLETQYF
abundance: -
v_gene: TRBV14
len: 15
d_gene: TRBD1

CDR3aa: CASSMTSGIYEQYF
abundance: -
v_gene: TRBV7-9
len: 14
d_gene: TRBD2

CDR3aa: CASSFAVAASTDTQYF
abundance: -
v_gene: TRBV5-6
len: 16
d_gene: -

CDR3aa: CASSPYLGSTEAFF
abundance: -
v_gene: TRBV28
len: 14
d_gene: -

CDR3aa: CASSSMLGRMNTEAFF
abundance: -
v_gene: TRBV25-1
len: 16
d_gene: -

CDR3aa: CAWSIMGGNTIYF
abundance: -
v_gene: TRBV30
len: 13
d_gene: -

CDR3aa: CSVAGTGEAVYGYTF
abundance: -
v_gene: TRBV29-1
len: 15
d_gene: TRBD1

CDR3aa: CAAGRTPANYGYTF
abundance: -
v_gene: TRBV6-5
len: 14
d_gene: -

CDR3aa: CSVGGTEAFF
abundance: -
v_gene: TRBV29-1
len: 10
d_gene: -